The 12 T cell receptor beta chains listed next were all sequenced from one sample in a study of cytomegalovirus exposure and HLA in healthy donors. PCR primers comprised 60 Vbeta and 13 Jbeta primers. Using immunoSEQ multiplex PCR, the repertoire was profiled, and TCRdb retains in-frame clones only, with some absent. The table lists about 130,000 clones, roughly four fifths of them singletons. Sequenced: PBMCs. These receptors originate from a man in his fifties or sixties in good health and CMV-seronegative.

The chain carries TRBV16 and TRBJ1-6; D remains ambiguous. The CDR3 has 15 residues. Germline CDR1 reads KGHSY; CDR2 reads FQNENV. The V and J ends lost 3 bases and 5 bases respectively, with 11 bases between them. CDR3 amino acids: CASSQSSTHNSPLHF. In nucleotides, the CDR3 is TGTGCCAGCAGCCAGAGTTCGACTCATAATTCACCCCTCCACTTT. The full variable domain, rest sourced from reference TRBV16 and TRBJ1-6, is GEEVAQTPKHLVRGEGQKAKLYCAPIKGHSYVFWYQQVLKNEFKFLISFQNENVFDETGMPKERFSAKCLPNSPCSLEIQATKLEDSAVYFCASSQSSTHNSPLHFGNGTRLTVT.

The chain couples TRBV7-9 to TRBJ2-2; TRBD2 agrees at 10 bases. This CDR3 spans 19 amino acids. The V gene's germline CDR1 is SEHNR and CDR2 FQNEAQ (reference sequence). V lost 0 bases and J lost 0; bases outside the gene matches: 7. CDR3 in DNA: TGTGCCAGCAGCTTAGCGGGGCTAGCGGGGGTCGCGAACACCGGGGAGCTGTTTTTT. It encodes CASSLAGLAGVANTGELFF. Using reference TRBV7-9 and TRBJ2-2 for the parts outside the CDR3, the full variable domain is DTGVSQNPRHKITKRGQNVTFRCDPISEHNRLYWYRQTLGQGPEFLTYFQNEAQLEKSRLLSDRFSAERPKGSFSTLEIQRTEQGDSAMYLCASSLAGLAGVANTGELFFGEGSRLTVL.

This clone was counted only a few times. One end of the junction is discordant with germline, which a read error may explain. The chain is built from TRBV7-9 and TRBJ1-1; D is unclear. The germline gives CDR1 SEHNR, CDR2 FQNEAQ (reference sequence). The CDR3 has 12 residues. DNA for the CDR3: TGTTCCAGCGGTCGGAGTAGCACTGAAGCTTTCTTT. Protein product: CSSGRSSTEAFF.

This chain links TRBV27 with TRBJ2-7; 12 nucleotides line up with TRBD2. Trimming cost V 6 bases and J 1 base; bases outside gene matches: 4. The germline gives CDR1 MNHEY, CDR2 SMNVEV (reference sequence). This CDR3 region has 15 residues. The CDR3 DNA reads as TGTGCCAGCAGGGGGGGACTAGCGGGTTCCTACGAGCAGTACTTC. Translation gives CASRGGLAGSYEQYF.

In this sample, this clone turned up a few times. The V and J genes are TRBV4-2 and TRBJ1-6; 8 positions agree with TRBD1. Germline loops: CDR1 LGHNA, CDR2 YNFKEQ. V shed 0 bases and J 0 bases; nucleotides not matched to a gene: 4. The CDR3 is 18 residues long. The CDR3 sequence is CASSQDRDRSSYNSPLHF. CDR3 nucleotide sequence: TGTGCCAGCAGCCAAGATAGGGACAGGAGCTCCTATAATTCACCCCTCCACTTT.

V and J are TRBV13 and TRBJ2-2, with D tentatively TRBD2 (7 bases). CDR1 and CDR2 from the germline V gene are PRHDT and FYEKMQ (reference sequence). CDR3 size: 16 residues. Trimming pared 6 bases from V and 0 bases from J, leaving 14 bases between. The CDR3 reads CASRGRGRSNTGELFF. DNA of the CDR3: TGTGCCAGCAGAGGGCGGGGGCGGTCGAACACCGGGGAGCTGTTTTTT.

The V gene is TRBV5-8, the J gene TRBJ2-1, with a weak D call TRBD1 (6 bases). The CDR3 is made up of 15 amino acids. The ends were cut back, 3 bases at V and 1 base at J, with 11 bases in the middle. Germline CDR1 SGHTS, CDR2 YDEGEE. For the CDR3, the DNA is TGTGCCAGCAGCTGGGGTACAGGGTCCTACAATGAGCAGTTCTTC. Translation: CASSWGTGSYNEQFF.

The genes are TRBV28 and TRBJ2-3, with 8 nucleotides matching TRBD2. Trimming cost V 3 bases and J 5 bases; bases outside gene matches: 16. Looked up from germline, CDR1 is MDHEN and CDR2 is SYDVKM. The CDR3 is made up of 18 amino acids. In DNA, the CDR3 is TGTGCCAGCAGTTTCCGGCGGGGGGTAGATGAGGTTGGAGATACGCAGTATTTT. Translating it yields CASSFRRGVDEVGDTQYF.

This chain links TRBV4-2 with TRBJ1-5; 10 bases line up with TRBD1. CDR1 LGHNA and CDR2 YNFKEQ come from the germline V gene. The ends lost 0 bases at V and 4 bases at J; junction bases unmatched: 6. CDR3 length equals 17 residues. CDR3 DNA: TGTGCCAGCAGCCAAGACCCGGGACAGGGGCGGAATCAGCCCCAGCATTTT. Translating it yields CASSQDPGQGRNQPQHF.

The chain recombines TRBV11-2 with TRBJ2-1; D not certain. The germline V and J ends were trimmed by 2 bases and 10 bases, with 3 bases remaining between them. Germline values: CDR1 SGHAT, CDR2 FQNNGV. This CDR3 contains 10 residues. CDR3: CASSLTEQFF. CDR3 in DNA: TGTGCCAGCAGCTTAACAGAGCAGTTCTTC. The whole variable domain, filled in from reference TRBV11-2 and TRBJ2-1, reads EAGVAQSPRYKIIEKRQSVAFWCNPISGHATLYWYQQILGQGPKLLIQFQNNGVVDDSQLPKDRFSAERLKGVDSTLKIQPAKLEDSAVYLCASSLTEQFFGPGTRLTVL.

The CDR3 spells CATSRDRGRGGLGELFF. The CDR3 DNA follows: TGTGCCACCAGCAGAGATCGCGGGCGGGGGGGACTCGGGGAGCTGTTTTTT. The chain couples TRBV15 to TRBJ2-2; 9 bases map to TRBD2. CDR1 is LNHNV and CDR2 is YYDKDF in the germline V gene (reference sequence). Trimming took 0 bases from V and 7 from J; bases not matched to a gene: 9. The CDR3 totals 17 residues.

The rearrangement links TRBV5-4 to TRBJ1-1, with D perhaps TRBD1 (5 bases). CDR3 length: 14 residues. The germline gives CDR1 SGHNT, CDR2 YYREEE (reference sequence). V lost 2 bases to trimming and J lost 6 bases, with 14 bases between them. The CDR3 DNA reads as TGTGCCAGCAGCTTTCAGAACAGGTTGGCTGAAGCTTTCTTT. Its translation: CASSFQNRLAEAFF.